The source of this TCR beta chain is a study of technical replicates of blood from a few donors. Assay: immunoSEQ multiplex PCR; the TCRdb copy retains only in-frame clones and omits some. This sample has roughly 66,000 clones, with approximately 84% found just once. Material: PBMCs. This sequence originates from a human donor in good health. Some clones in this sample may be carry-over from other donors' samples.

CDR3 residues: CSVVTGMNTEAFF. DNA for the CDR3: TGCAGCGTTGTGACAGGGATGAACACTGAAGCTTTCTTT. V gene TRBV29-1 combines with J gene TRBJ1-1, with 7 bases identical to TRBD1. Germline V lookup: CDR1 SQVTM, CDR2 ANQGSEA. The CDR3 covers 13 residues. V gave up 4 bases and J gave up 0 bases; unmatched junction bases: 2.